This T cell receptor (beta chain) comes out of a study of vaccination and CD4 T cells after COVID-19. Broader study findings: Counts of SARS-CoV-2-reactive clonotypes had a median that went from around 20 to 38, a nonsignificant change.

Cultured CD4+ T cell DNA was sequenced using the Oncomine TCR Beta short-read assay. TCRdb reprocessed the PCR reads with MiXCR, giving one entry per CDR3 protein. The table lists some 21,000 distinct CDR3 sequences, less than 50% of them singletons, with around 14% in the top ten. The trim removed 6 bases at V and 4 bases at J, leaving 8 bases unmatched. CDR3 length: 14 amino acids. Germline loops: CDR1 KGHSH, CDR2 LQKENI. Notes on this clonotype: What it recognizes is unknown.

As to treatment: roughly nine-day PBMC culture with coronavirus spike peptide pools or control peptides (ViraFEST assay). ViraFEST relied on peptide pools to expand antigen-specific T cells; the TCRs were sequenced afterward. Cell culture was performed with 1.5 million to 2 million PBMCs per well in the presence of about 11 IU/ml IL-2 and roughly 10 ug/ml peptide pools. Half of the medium was exchanged for fresh IL-2 medium, first on day 3 and then on day 7. The sequencing sample was made of cultured CD4+ T cells from blood. This TCR came from a human donor with COVID-19. The J gene is TRBJ1-2, the V gene TRBV18, with 7 positions matching TRBD1. CDR3 protein: CASSGGTGVYGYTF. CDR3 nucleotides: TGTGCCAGCTCCGGGGGAACAGGGGTCTATGGCTACACCTTC.